This T cell receptor beta chain was captured in a study of cytomegalovirus exposure and HLA in healthy donors. The PCR was carried out with 60 Vbeta primers and 13 Jbeta primers. Libraries were prepared by immunoSEQ multiplex PCR; TCRdb keeps only in-frame clonotypes and omits some of them. This sample has roughly 130,000 clones; around three quarters occur once, and the top ten carry 1%. This CDR3 is built from 15 residues. Unmatched junction bases numbered 7, after V lost 2 bases and J lost 1 base. CDR1 is GTSNPN, CDR2 SVGIG, per germline (reference sequence). The sequenced sample was PBMCs. The clonotype was recovered from a man in his forties in good health and CMV-seronegative. The J gene is TRBJ1-2, the V gene TRBV30, with TRBD1 matching over 7 bases. CDR3 DNA sequence: TGTGCCTGGAGTTATGGGGACAGCCTTAACTATGGCTACACCTTC. This encodes CAWSYGDSLNYGYTF.